Following are 2 T cell receptor beta chains from one sample sequenced in a study of CXCR3-negative and CXCR3-positive naive CD8 T cells. Study conclusions and caveats: Naive cells with CXCR3 showed TRB CDR3s that were more hydrophobic than those in CXCR3-negative naive cells.

These receptors' targets are unknown. 5' RACE with UMI labels generated the TRB cDNA libraries. TCRdb processed the 5' RACE reads again and assigns one entry to each CDR3 protein, with no DNA. The sample totals approximately 96,000 distinct CDR3 sequences. The sequenced sample consisted of naive CXCR3+ CD8+ T cells from blood. Subset of the sample: CD45RO-CCR7+CD27+CD95- naive CD8+ T cells expressing CXCR3 (TNR3+). The receptors stem from a human donor in good health. Some clones in this sample may be carry-over from other donors' samples.

V is TRBV11-2 and J is TRBJ2-2; the D call from TCRdb, TRBD1, cannot be confirmed without DNA. This CDR3 is 19 amino acids long. The germline V gene has CDR1 SGHAT and CDR2 FQNNGV. CDR3 in amino acids: CASSMDRDHPPSPTGELFF. Supplemented by reference TRBV11-2 and TRBJ2-2, the full variable domain reads EAGVAQSPRYKIIEKRQSVAFWCNPISGHATLYWYQQILGQGPKLLIQFQNNGVVDDSQLPKDRFSAERLKGVDSTLKIQPAKLEDSAVYLCASSMDRDHPPSPTGELFFGEGSRLTVL.

The chain is built from TRBV29-1 and TRBJ2-7; TCRdb's D gene call, TRBD2, goes unchecked for lack of DNA. Germline V gene lookup returns CDR1 SQVTM and CDR2 ANQGSEA. This CDR3 has 13 amino acids. The chain's CDR3 is CSVEGGEEYEQYF.